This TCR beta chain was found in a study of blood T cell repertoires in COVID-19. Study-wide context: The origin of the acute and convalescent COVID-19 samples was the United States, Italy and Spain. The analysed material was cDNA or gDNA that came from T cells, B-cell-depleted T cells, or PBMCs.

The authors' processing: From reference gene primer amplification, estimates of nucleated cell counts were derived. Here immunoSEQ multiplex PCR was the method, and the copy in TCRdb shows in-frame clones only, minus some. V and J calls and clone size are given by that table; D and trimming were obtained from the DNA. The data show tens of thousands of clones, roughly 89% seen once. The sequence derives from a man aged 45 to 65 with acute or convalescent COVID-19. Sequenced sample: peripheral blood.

In DNA, the CDR3 is TGTGCCAGCAGTTACTCGAACAGGCCCACTAATGAAAAACTGTTTTTT. Translation: CASSYSNRPTNEKLFF. The chain has TRBV6-5 and TRBJ1-4; TRBD1 is a possible D gene (5 bases). V was trimmed by 0 bases and J by 2 bases, leaving 10 bases between them. The CDR3 totals 16 residues. Germline CDR1 is MNHEY and CDR2 is SVGAGI.